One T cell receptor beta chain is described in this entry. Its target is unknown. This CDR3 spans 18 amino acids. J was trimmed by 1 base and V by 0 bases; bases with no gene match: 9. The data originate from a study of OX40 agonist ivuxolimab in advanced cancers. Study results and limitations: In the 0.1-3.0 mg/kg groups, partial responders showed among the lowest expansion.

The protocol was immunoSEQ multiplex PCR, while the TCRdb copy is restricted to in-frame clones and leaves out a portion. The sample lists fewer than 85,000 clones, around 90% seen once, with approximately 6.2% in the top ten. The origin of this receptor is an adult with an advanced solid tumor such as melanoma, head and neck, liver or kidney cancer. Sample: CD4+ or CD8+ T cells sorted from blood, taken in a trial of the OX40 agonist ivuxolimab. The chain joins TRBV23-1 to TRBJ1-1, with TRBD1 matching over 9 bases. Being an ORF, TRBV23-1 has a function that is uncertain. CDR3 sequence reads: CASSQSDRGGFGNTEAFF. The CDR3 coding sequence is TGCGCCAGCAGTCAATCGGACAGGGGCGGTTTTGGGAACACTGAAGCTTTCTTT.